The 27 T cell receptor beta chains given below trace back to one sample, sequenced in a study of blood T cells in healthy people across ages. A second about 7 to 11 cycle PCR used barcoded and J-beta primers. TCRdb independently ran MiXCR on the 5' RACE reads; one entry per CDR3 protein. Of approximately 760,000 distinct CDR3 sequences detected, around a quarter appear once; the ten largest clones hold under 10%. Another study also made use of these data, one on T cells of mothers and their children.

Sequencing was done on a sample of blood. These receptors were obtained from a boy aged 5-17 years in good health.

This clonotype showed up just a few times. CDR3: CSAPELRGTNYGYTF. CDR3 nucleotides: TGCAGTGCCCCCGAGCTCAGGGGAACTAACTATGGCTACACCTTC. The J gene is TRBJ1-2, the V gene TRBV20-1; possible D gene TRBD1, 6 bases. This CDR3 is 15 amino acids long. Germline V lookup: CDR1 DFQATT, CDR2 SNEGSKA (reference sequence). Trimming stripped 6 bases from V and 0 bases from J, with 17 bases between.

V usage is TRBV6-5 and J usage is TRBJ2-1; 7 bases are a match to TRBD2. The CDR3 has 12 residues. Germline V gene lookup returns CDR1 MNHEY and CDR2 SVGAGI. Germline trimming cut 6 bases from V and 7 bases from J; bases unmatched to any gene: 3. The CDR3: CASRTGGNEQFF. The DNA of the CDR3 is TGTGCCAGCAGAACGGGGGGAAATGAGCAGTTCTTC.

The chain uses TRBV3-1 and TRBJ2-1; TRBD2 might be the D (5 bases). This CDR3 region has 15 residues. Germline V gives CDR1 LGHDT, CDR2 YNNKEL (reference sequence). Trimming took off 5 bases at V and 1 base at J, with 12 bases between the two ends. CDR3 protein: CASSKRSGSYNEQFF. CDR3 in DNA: TGTGCCAGCAGCAAACGAAGCGGTTCCTACAATGAGCAGTTCTTC.

Here the CDR3 reads CSVERAEGRNTQYF. DNA for the CDR3: TGCAGCGTTGAGAGGGCAGAGGGGAGGAATACGCAGTATTTT. The J gene is TRBJ2-3, the V gene TRBV29-1; D perhaps matches TRBD2 (6 bases). Trimming pared 3 bases from V and 7 bases from J, leaving 17 bases between. Germline CDR1 SQVTM, CDR2 ANQGSEA. This CDR3 is 14 amino acids long.

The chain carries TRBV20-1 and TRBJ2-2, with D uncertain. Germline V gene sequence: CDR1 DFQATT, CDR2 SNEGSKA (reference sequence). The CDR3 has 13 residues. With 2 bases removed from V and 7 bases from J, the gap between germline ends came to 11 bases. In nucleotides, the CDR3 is TGCAGTGCTAGACGCGAGGCTGGCGGGGAGCTGTTTTTT. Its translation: CSARREAGGELFF.

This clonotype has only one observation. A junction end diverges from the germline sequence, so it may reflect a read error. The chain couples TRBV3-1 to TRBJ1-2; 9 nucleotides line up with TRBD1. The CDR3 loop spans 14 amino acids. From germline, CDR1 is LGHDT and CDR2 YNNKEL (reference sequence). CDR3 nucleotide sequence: TGTGCCGGCAGCCAAACCGACAGGGGGAACGGCTACACCTTC. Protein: CAGSQTDRGNGYTF.

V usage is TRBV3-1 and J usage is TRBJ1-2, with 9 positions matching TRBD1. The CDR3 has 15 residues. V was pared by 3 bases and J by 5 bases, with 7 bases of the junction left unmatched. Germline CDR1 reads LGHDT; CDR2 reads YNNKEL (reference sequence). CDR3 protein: CASSHPWDREYGYTF. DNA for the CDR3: TGTGCCAGCAGCCACCCCTGGGACAGGGAGTATGGCTACACCTTC. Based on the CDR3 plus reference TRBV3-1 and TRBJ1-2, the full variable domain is DTAVSQTPKYLVTQMGNDKSIKCEQNLGHDTMYWYKQDSKKFLKIMFSYNNKELIINETVPNRFSPKSPDKAHLNLHINSLELGDSAVYFCASSHPWDREYGYTFGSGTRLTVV.

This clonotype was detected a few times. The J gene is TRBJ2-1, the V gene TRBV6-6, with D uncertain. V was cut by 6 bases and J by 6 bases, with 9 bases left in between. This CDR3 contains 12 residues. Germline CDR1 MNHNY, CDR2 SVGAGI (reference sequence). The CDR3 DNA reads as TGTGCCAGCAGCGCCCTCAGCAATGAGCAGTTCTTC. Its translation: CASSALSNEQFF.

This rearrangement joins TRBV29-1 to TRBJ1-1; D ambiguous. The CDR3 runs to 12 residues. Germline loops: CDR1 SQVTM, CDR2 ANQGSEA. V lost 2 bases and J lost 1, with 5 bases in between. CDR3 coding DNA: TGCAGCGTTGAATGGGGGAACACTGAAGCTTTCTTT. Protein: CSVEWGNTEAFF.

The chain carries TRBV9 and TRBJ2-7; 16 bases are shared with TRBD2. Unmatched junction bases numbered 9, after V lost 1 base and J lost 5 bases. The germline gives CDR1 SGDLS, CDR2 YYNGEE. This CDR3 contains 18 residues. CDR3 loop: CASSVSVGLAGGSHEQYF. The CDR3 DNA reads TGTGCCAGCAGCGTATCAGTGGGACTAGCGGGAGGGTCCCACGAGCAGTACTTC.

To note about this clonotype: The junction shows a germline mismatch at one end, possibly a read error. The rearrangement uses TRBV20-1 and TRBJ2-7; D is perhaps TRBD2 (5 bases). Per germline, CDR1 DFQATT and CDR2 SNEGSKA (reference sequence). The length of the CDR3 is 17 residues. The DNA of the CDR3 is TGCAGTGCTAGAGTTTATAGCGAGCGGCTCTCTTCCTACGGGCAGTACTTC. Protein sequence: CSARVYSERLSSYGQYF.

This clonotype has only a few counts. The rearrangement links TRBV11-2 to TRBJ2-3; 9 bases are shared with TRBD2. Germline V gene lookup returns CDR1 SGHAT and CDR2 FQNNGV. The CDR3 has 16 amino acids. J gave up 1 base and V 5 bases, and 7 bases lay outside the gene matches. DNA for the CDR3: TGTGCCAGCAGCACCGCTAGCGGGGCCGGCACAGATACGCAGTATTTT. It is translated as CASSTASGAGTDTQYF.

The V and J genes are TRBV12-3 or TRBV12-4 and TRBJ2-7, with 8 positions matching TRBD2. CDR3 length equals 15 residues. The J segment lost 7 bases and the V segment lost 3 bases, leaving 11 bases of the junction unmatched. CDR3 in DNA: TGTGCCAGCAGTTTTCAGGCTAGCGGGCTGGGAGAGCAGTACTTC. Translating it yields CASSFQASGLGEQYF.

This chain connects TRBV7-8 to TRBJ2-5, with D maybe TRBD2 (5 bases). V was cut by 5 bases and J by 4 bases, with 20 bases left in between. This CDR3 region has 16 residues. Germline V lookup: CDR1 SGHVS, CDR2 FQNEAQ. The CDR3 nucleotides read TGTGCCAGCAGCGGCAGAGGCGGGCTCATCGGAGAGACCCAGTACTTC. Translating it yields CASSGRGGLIGETQYF. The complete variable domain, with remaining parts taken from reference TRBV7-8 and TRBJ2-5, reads GAGVSQSPRYKVAKRGQDVALRCDPISGHVSLFWYQQALGQGPEFLTYFQNEAQLDKSGLPSDRFFAERPEGSVSTLKIQRTQQEDSAVYLCASSGRGGLIGETQYFGPGTRLLVL.

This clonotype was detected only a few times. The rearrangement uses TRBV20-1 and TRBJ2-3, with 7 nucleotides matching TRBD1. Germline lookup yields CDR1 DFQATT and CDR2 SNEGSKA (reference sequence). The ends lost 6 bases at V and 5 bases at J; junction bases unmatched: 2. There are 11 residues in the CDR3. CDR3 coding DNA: TGCAGTGCAAACAGGGGAGATACGCAGTATTTT. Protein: CSANRGDTQYF.

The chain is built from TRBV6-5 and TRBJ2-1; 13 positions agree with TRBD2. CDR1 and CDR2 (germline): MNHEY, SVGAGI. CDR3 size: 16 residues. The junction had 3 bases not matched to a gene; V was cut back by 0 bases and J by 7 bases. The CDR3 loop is CASSYSELAGGNEQFF. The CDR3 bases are TGTGCCAGCAGTTACTCCGAACTAGCGGGGGGGAATGAGCAGTTCTTC.

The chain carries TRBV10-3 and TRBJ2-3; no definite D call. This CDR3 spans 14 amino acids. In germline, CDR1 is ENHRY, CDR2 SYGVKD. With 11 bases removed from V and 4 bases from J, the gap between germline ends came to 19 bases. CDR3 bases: TGTGCCTCCGCCTCGGGTCACAGAGCAGATACGCAGTATTTT. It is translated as CASASGHRADTQYF.

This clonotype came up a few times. The CDR3 loop is CSVLVNTGELFF. DNA for the CDR3: TGCAGCGTTCTGGTCAACACCGGGGAGCTGTTTTTT. The V gene is TRBV29-1, the J gene TRBJ2-2, with unresolved D. The CDR3 sequence is 12 residues long. V dropped 5 bases and J dropped 2 bases, with 6 bases sitting between them. Germline loops: CDR1 SQVTM, CDR2 ANQGSEA.

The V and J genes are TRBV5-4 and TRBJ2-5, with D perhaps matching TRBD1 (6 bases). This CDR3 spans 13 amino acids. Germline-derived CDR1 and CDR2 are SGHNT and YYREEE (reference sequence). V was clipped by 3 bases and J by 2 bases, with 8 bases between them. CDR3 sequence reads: CASSSQGQETQYF. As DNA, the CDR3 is TGTGCCAGCAGCTCACAGGGTCAAGAGACCCAGTACTTC. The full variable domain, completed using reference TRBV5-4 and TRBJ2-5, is ETGVTQSPTHLIKTRGQQVTLRCSSQSGHNTVSWYQQALGQGPQFIFQYYREEENGRGNFPPRFSGLQFPNYSSELNVNALELDDSALYLCASSSQGQETQYFGPGTRLLVL.

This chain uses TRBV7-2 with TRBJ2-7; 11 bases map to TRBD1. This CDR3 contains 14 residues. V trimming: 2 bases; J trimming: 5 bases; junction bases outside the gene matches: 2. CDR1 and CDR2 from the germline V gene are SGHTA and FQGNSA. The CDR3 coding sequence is TGTGCCAGCAGCTTATGGACAGGGGGCGACGAGCAGTACTTC. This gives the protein CASSLWTGGDEQYF. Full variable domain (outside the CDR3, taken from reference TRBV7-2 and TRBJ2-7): GAGVSQSPSNKVTEKGKDVELRCDPISGHTALYWYRQSLGQGLEFLIYFQGNSAPDKSGLPSDRFSAERTGGSVSTLTIQRTQQEDSAVYLCASSLWTGGDEQYFGPGTRLTVT.

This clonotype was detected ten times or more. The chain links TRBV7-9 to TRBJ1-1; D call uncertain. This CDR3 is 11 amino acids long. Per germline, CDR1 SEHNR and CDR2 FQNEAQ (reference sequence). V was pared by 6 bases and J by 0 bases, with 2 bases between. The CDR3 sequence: CASRVNTEAFF. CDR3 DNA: TGTGCCAGCAGGGTGAACACTGAAGCTTTCTTT.

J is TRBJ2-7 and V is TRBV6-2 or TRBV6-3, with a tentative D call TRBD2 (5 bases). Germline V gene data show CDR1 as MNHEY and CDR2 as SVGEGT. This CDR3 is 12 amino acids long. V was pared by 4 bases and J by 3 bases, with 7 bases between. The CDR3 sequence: CASSWENYEQYF. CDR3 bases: TGTGCCAGCAGTTGGGAGAACTACGAGCAGTACTTC.

CDR3 sequence (DNA): TGTGCCAGCAGCTTAGAGCGGGGGGGCGGCGAGCAGTACTTC. It yields the protein CASSLERGGGEQYF. The chain recombines TRBV7-2 with TRBJ2-7, with 10 bases identical to TRBD2. Germline-derived CDR1 and CDR2 are SGHTA and FQGNSA. Losses at the gene ends were 1 base for V and 6 bases for J; bases not matched to a gene: 3. The CDR3 is made up of 14 amino acids.

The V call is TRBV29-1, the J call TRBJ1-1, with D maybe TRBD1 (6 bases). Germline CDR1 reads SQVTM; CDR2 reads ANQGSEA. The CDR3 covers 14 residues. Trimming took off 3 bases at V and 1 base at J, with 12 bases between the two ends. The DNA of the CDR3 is TGCAGCGTTGAGGAGGGGGGGTGGAACACTGAAGCTTTCTTT. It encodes CSVEEGGWNTEAFF.

Here the CDR3 reads CASSLGGTGSDTQYF. DNA of the CDR3: TGCGCCAGCAGCTTGGGCGGGACAGGGTCAGATACGCAGTATTTT. The chain has TRBV5-1 and TRBJ2-3; 9 nucleotides line up with TRBD1. Unmatched junction bases numbered 3, after V lost 0 bases and J lost 4 bases. Germline V gives CDR1 SGHRS, CDR2 YFSETQ. The CDR3 is made up of 15 amino acids. The full variable domain, rest sourced from reference TRBV5-1 and TRBJ2-3, is KAGVTQTPRYLIKTRGQQVTLSCSPISGHRSVSWYQQTPGQGLQFLFEYFSETQRNKGNFPGRFSGRQFSNSRSEMNVSTLELGDSALYLCASSLGGTGSDTQYFGPGTRLTVL.

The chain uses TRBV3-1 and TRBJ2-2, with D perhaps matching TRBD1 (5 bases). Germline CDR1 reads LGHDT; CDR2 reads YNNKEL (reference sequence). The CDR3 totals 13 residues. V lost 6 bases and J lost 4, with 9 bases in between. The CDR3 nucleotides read TGTGCCAGCAGGGGGCTTGCCACCGGGGAGCTGTTTTTT. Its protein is CASRGLATGELFF.

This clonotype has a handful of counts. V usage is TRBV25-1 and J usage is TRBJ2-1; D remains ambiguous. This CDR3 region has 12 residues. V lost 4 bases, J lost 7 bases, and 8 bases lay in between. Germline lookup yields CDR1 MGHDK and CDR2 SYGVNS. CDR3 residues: CASSVARNEQFF. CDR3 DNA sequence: TGTGCCAGCAGTGTGGCCAGGAATGAGCAGTTCTTC.